Shown below are 27 T cell receptor beta chains from a single sample sequenced in a study of cytotoxic CD8 clonotypes in ibrutinib-treated CLL. Sequencing used immunoSEQ multiplex PCR; TCRdb keeps in-frame clones, though not all of them. This sample has nearly 300,000 clones, with roughly four fifths found just once. Here the sequenced sample was PBMCs, taken at disease progression, from a patient treated with ibrutinib. These receptor sequences come from a human donor with chronic lymphocytic leukemia.

The chain uses TRBV6-1 and TRBJ1-3, with TRBD1 matching over 7 bases. J gave up 2 bases and V 0 bases, and 4 bases lay outside the gene matches. The CDR3 covers 16 residues. Germline CDR1 reads MNHNS; CDR2 reads SASEGT. CDR3 bases: TGTGCCAGCAGTGAAGCTTCCGGGACAGCTGGAAACACCATATATTTT. Protein: CASSEASGTAGNTIYF.

This chain uses TRBV9 with TRBJ2-3; 7 bases agree with TRBD1. CDR3 length equals 16 residues. The junction had 15 bases not matched to a gene; V was cut back by 4 bases and J by 7 bases. Germline-derived CDR1 and CDR2 are SGDLS and YYNGEE. For the CDR3, the DNA is TGTGCCAGCAGCCCAGACAGGGACCCACCTCTCCATACGCAGTATTTT. Its translation: CASSPDRDPPLHTQYF.

This clone occurred a few times. The chain couples TRBV2 to TRBJ2-5; D perhaps matches TRBD2 (6 bases). The ends were cut back, 7 bases at V and 1 base at J, with 13 bases in the middle. Germline V gene data show CDR1 as SNHLY and CDR2 as FYNNEI. The CDR3 is 14 amino acids. The CDR3, as DNA: TGTGCCAGCAAACAGGACTATAGCCAAGAGACCCAGTACTTC. Protein sequence: CASKQDYSQETQYF. Filled out from reference TRBV2 and TRBJ2-5, the complete variable domain reads EPEVTQTPSHQVTQMGQEVILRCVPISNHLYFYWYRQILGQKVEFLVSFYNNEISEKSEIFDDQFSVERPDGSNFTLKIRSTKLEDSAMYFCASKQDYSQETQYFGPGTRLLVL.

V usage is TRBV29-1 and J usage is TRBJ1-2, with 9 bases that match TRBD1. J lost 0 bases, V lost 3 bases, and 23 bases had no gene match. The CDR3 is 21 amino acids. Germline CDR1 and CDR2: SQVTM and ANQGSEA. The CDR3 DNA reads TGCAGCGTTGACCTGGGGACAGGGCTCGGCCCCGGAAGTTTGCCTAACTATGGCTACACCTTC. It specifies CSVDLGTGLGPGSLPNYGYTF.

This clone was counted a few times. This chain connects TRBV18 to TRBJ2-7, with no clear D. The CDR3 covers 12 residues. The germline CDR1 and CDR2 sequences are KGHSH and LQKENI. Deletions cut 3 bases from V and 5 bases from J, with 8 bases between. The CDR3 sequence is CASSPLGNEQYF. For the CDR3, the DNA is TGTGCCAGCTCACCGCTAGGCAACGAGCAGTACTTC.

This clone was observed a few times. The rearrangement joins TRBV15 to TRBJ1-5; 7 bases map to TRBD1. V dropped 4 bases and J dropped 3; count of bases not matched to a gene: 6. The CDR3 spans 15 residues. Germline V gene lookup returns CDR1 LNHNV and CDR2 YYDKDF (reference sequence). CDR3 loop: CATSKRQGNNQPQHF. CDR3 in DNA: TGTGCCACCAGCAAAAGACAGGGTAACAATCAGCCCCAGCATTTT.

The chain is built from TRBV5-1 and TRBJ2-2; TRBD1 agrees at 9 bases. There are 15 residues in the CDR3. V gave up 0 bases and J gave up 5 bases; unmatched junction bases: 2. Germline CDR1 and CDR2: SGHRS and YFSETQ. CDR3 amino acids: CASSLAGTGTGELFF. CDR3 sequence (DNA): TGCGCCAGCAGCTTGGCCGGGACAGGGACCGGGGAGCTGTTTTTT.

The rearrangement uses TRBV9 and TRBJ2-3, with TRBD2 as a possible D gene (6 bases). V shed 4 bases and J shed 2 bases, with 11 bases lying between them. Germline values: CDR1 SGDLS, CDR2 YYNGEE. The CDR3 length is 14 residues. As DNA, the CDR3 is TGTGCCAGCAGCCGGGCGGGGTCCACAGATACGCAGTATTTT. Translated, it gives CASSRAGSTDTQYF.

The V gene is TRBV11-2, the J gene TRBJ1-4; weak D call: TRBD1 (6 bases). The CDR3 totals 13 residues. V lost 5 bases to trimming and J lost 3 bases, with 7 bases between them. CDR1 is SGHAT and CDR2 is FQNNGV in the germline V gene. The CDR3 DNA sequence: TGTGCCAGCAGCGGGGGCGCTAATGAAAAACTGTTTTTT. Protein: CASSGGANEKLFF.

This CDR3 reads CASSVEGRAGLLSGANVLTF. The CDR3 region has the DNA TGTGCCAGCAGCGTAGAAGGTCGAGCAGGTCTTCTCTCTGGGGCCAACGTCCTGACTTTC. The V gene is TRBV9, the J gene TRBJ2-6, with D unclear. This CDR3 spans 20 amino acids. V shed 0 bases and J shed 0 bases, with 19 bases lying between them. Germline V gene sequence: CDR1 SGDLS, CDR2 YYNGEE.

V gene TRBV28 combines with J gene TRBJ2-7; D is uncertain. CDR1 MDHEN and CDR2 SYDVKM come from the germline V gene. V was pared by 6 bases and J by 3 bases, with 6 bases between. The CDR3 has 11 residues. This CDR3 is CASSQNYEQYF. CDR3 nucleotide sequence: TGTGCCAGCAGCCAGAACTACGAGCAGTACTTC.

V usage is TRBV6-5 and J usage is TRBJ1-2; no clear D. The germline V gene has CDR1 MNHEY and CDR2 SVGAGI. The CDR3 totals 13 residues. The V gene lost 8 bases and the J gene lost 8 bases, with 18 bases spanning the gap. The CDR3 coding sequence is TGTGCCAGCCGATCGGGCGCGGTTAGAGGCTACACCTTC. It translates to CASRSGAVRGYTF.

The chain combines TRBV11-3 with TRBJ2-7, with D possibly TRBD2 on 5 matching bases. Germline-derived CDR1 and CDR2 are SGHNT and YENEEA. V was cut by 2 bases and J by 2 bases, with 10 bases left in between. The CDR3 has 14 residues. CDR3 in DNA: TGTGCCAGCAGCTTATCCAGCGGACCCTACGAGCAGTACTTC. It is translated as CASSLSSGPYEQYF.

This sequence joins TRBV5-4 and TRBJ2-5, with D perhaps assigned TRBD1 or TRBD2 (5 bases each). The CDR3 contains 20 residues. The V gene lost 2 bases and the J gene lost 1 base, with 27 bases spanning the gap. The germline gives CDR1 SGHNT, CDR2 YYREEE (reference sequence). The CDR3 bases are TGTGCCAGCAGCTTCCGGAGGACACCTTTGGGGACCAACTTCCAAGAGACCCAGTACTTC. Translating it yields CASSFRRTPLGTNFQETQYF.

The genes are TRBV29-1 and TRBJ2-2; 9 bases map to TRBD1. Germline CDR1 and CDR2: SQVTM and ANQGSEA. CDR3 length: 13 residues. V shed 4 bases and J 7 bases; nucleotides not matched to a gene: 4. The CDR3 DNA sequence: TGCAGCGTTGGGGACAGGGAGAACGGGGAGCTGTTTTTT. Protein sequence: CSVGDRENGELFF.

The chain recombines TRBV6-4 with TRBJ2-3; 9 bases fit TRBD1. CDR1 and CDR2 from the germline V gene are MRHNA and SNTAGT. The CDR3 runs to 15 residues. J was trimmed by 1 base and V by 3 bases; bases with no gene match: 2. CDR3 residues: CASSDGDRGTDTQYF. The CDR3 region has the DNA TGTGCCAGCAGTGATGGGGACAGGGGCACAGATACGCAGTATTTT.

The CDR3 loop is CASSGWGLPPGQFF. CDR3 DNA: TGTGCCAGCAGCGGGTGGGGACTACCTCCTGGGCAGTTCTTC. The chain couples TRBV11-2 to TRBJ2-1; 7 bases map to TRBD2. The germline V gene has CDR1 SGHAT and CDR2 FQNNGV. The CDR3 runs 14 residues. The V gene end was trimmed by 5 bases and the J gene end by 12 bases; junction bases not matched to a gene: 13.

The chain joins TRBV9 to TRBJ2-7, with D possibly matching TRBD1 (6 bases). The CDR3 is made up of 14 amino acids. V was shortened by 5 bases and J by 3 bases, with 15 bases between the two germline ends. Germline values: CDR1 SGDLS, CDR2 YYNGEE. CDR3 nucleotides: TGTGCCAGCAGTCTAGGGGGACCCAACTACGAGCAGTACTTC. It specifies CASSLGGPNYEQYF.

Note on this clone: The identical CDR3 is also encoded by other nucleotide sequences in the sample. The gene calls are TRBV9 and TRBJ2-7; the match to TRBD1 covers 7 bases. The V gene end was trimmed by 0 bases and the J gene end by 3 bases; junction bases not matched to a gene: 3. There are 14 residues in the CDR3. CDR1 SGDLS and CDR2 YYNGEE come from the germline V gene. CDR3 protein: CASSVGGTVYEQYF. The CDR3 nucleotides are TGTGCCAGCAGCGTAGGAGGGACAGTCTACGAGCAGTACTTC.

The genes are TRBV7-2 and TRBJ2-7; perhaps TRBD1 as D (5 bases). Germline lookup yields CDR1 SGHTA and CDR2 FQGNSA. With 1 base removed from V and 4 bases from J, the gap between germline ends came to 14 bases. The CDR3 spans 15 residues. As DNA, the CDR3 is TGTGCCAGCAGCTTAGGGGCAGGGATGCGGTACGAGCAGTACTTC. Its protein is CASSLGAGMRYEQYF.

This clone was observed a single time. The V gene is TRBV6-5, the J gene TRBJ1-2; 7 bases align to TRBD1. Germline CDR1 MNHEY, CDR2 SVGAGI. The CDR3 has 16 amino acids. V was clipped by 2 bases and J by 3 bases; unmatched bases: 9. CDR3 in amino acids: CASSYLGRGRYYGYTF. CDR3 bases: TGTGCCAGCAGTTACCTAGGGAGGGGGCGGTACTATGGCTACACCTTC.

The chain carries TRBV4-3 and TRBJ1-2; D perhaps matches TRBD1 (5 bases). The germline gives CDR1 LGHNA, CDR2 YSLEER. Trimming shortened V by 0 bases and J by 2 bases, and 19 bases separated the two germline ends. The CDR3 has 18 amino acids. The CDR3 region is CASSQDLAGQGKNYGYTF. The CDR3 coding sequence is TGCGCCAGCAGCCAAGATCTTGCGGGCCAGGGTAAAAACTATGGCTACACCTTC.

This clone was observed a few times. The V gene is TRBV28, the J gene TRBJ2-1; 9 bases map to TRBD2. Looked up from germline, CDR1 is MDHEN and CDR2 is SYDVKM. The J segment lost 9 bases and the V segment lost 6 bases, leaving 9 bases of the junction unmatched. The CDR3 runs 14 residues. The CDR3 DNA follows: TGTGCCAGCAGCCTGGCGGGAGGGCTGGGTGAGCAGTTCTTC. Its protein is CASSLAGGLGEQFF.

The V and J genes are TRBV7-3 and TRBJ2-7, with 9 nucleotides matching TRBD2. The CDR3 contains 14 residues. CDR1 SGHTA and CDR2 FQGTGA come from the germline V gene. V was clipped by 5 bases and J by 6 bases; unmatched bases: 8. The CDR3 sequence is CASSPGTLAGEQYF. The CDR3 region has the DNA TGTGCCAGCAGCCCCGGGACACTAGCGGGCGAGCAGTACTTC.

The table lists this clone with a few counts. The chain has TRBV6-5 and TRBJ1-2; the D is unclear. The CDR3 sequence is 12 residues long. The V end lost 5 bases, the J end lost 3 bases, and 7 bases lay between the germline ends. Germline V gene sequence: CDR1 MNHEY, CDR2 SVGAGI. The CDR3 reads CASSNTDYGYTF. Written as DNA, the CDR3 is TGTGCCAGCAGTAACACCGACTATGGCTACACCTTC.

This clone was picked up one time. The genes are TRBV2 and TRBJ2-7, with D hard to call. This CDR3 is 13 amino acids long. Trimming pared 8 bases from V and 6 bases from J, leaving 17 bases between. Germline CDR1 and CDR2: SNHLY and FYNNEI. The CDR3 protein is CASRNPPVSEQYF. The CDR3 DNA reads TGTGCCAGCCGAAACCCCCCGGTCTCCGAGCAGTACTTC.

The gene calls are TRBV6-5 and TRBJ2-7; 8 nucleotides line up with TRBD2. Losses at the gene ends were 7 bases for V and 6 bases for J; bases not matched to a gene: 8. The V gene's germline CDR1 is MNHEY and CDR2 SVGAGI. This CDR3 is 13 amino acids long. CDR3: CASKPLAGFEQYF. The CDR3 nucleotides are TGTGCCAGCAAACCCTTAGCGGGATTCGAGCAGTACTTC.